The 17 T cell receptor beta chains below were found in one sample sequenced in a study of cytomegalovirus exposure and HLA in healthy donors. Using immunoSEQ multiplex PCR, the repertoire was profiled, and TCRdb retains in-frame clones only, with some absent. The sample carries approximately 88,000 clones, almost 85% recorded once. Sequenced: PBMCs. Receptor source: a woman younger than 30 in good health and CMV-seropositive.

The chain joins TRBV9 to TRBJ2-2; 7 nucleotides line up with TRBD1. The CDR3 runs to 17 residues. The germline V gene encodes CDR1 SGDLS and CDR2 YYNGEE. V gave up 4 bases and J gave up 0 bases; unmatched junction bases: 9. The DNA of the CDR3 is TGTGCCAGCAGCTCACGCAGAGGGGGCACGAACACCGGGGAGCTGTTTTTT. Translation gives CASSSRRGGTNTGELFF.

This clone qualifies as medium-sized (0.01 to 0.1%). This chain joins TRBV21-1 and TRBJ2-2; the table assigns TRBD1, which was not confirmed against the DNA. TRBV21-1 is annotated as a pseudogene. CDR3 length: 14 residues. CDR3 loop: CASSKGDTTGELFF. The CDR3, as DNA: TGTGCCAGCAGCAAAGGGGACACAACCGGGGAGCTGTTTTTT.

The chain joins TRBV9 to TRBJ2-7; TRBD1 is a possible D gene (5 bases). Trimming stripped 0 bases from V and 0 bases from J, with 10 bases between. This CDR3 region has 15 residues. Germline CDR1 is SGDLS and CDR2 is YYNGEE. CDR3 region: CASSVGHRSSYEQYF. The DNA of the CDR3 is TGTGCCAGCAGCGTAGGACACAGGAGCTCCTACGAGCAGTACTTC.

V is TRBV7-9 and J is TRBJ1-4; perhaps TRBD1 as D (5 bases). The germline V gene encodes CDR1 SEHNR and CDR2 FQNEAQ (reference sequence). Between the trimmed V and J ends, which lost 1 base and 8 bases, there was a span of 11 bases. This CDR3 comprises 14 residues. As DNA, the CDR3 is TGTGCCAGCAGCTTAGTAGGGGTCGGGGAAAAACTGTTTTTT. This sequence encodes CASSLVGVGEKLFF.

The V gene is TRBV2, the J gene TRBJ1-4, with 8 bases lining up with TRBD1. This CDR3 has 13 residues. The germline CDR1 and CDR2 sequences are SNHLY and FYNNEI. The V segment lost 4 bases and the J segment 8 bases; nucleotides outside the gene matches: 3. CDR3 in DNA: TGTGCCAGCAGTGGGGACAGGAACGAAAAACTGTTTTTT. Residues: CASSGDRNEKLFF.

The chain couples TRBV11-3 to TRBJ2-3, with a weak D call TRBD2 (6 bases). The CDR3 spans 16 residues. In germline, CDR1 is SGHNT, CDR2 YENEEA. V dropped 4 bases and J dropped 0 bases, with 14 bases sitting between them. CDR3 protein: CASSSLIGRSTDTQYF. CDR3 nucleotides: TGTGCCAGCAGCTCCCTTATAGGGAGGAGCACAGATACGCAGTATTTT.

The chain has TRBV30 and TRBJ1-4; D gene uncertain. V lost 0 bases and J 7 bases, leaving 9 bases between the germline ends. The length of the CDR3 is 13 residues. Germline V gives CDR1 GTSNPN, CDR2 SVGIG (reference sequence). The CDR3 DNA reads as TGTGCCTGGAGTGTACGAGGGTCTGAAAAACTGTTTTTT. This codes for CAWSVRGSEKLFF.

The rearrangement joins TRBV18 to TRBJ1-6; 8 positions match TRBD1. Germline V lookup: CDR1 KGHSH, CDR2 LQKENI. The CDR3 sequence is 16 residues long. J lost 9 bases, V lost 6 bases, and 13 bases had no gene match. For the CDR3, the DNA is TGTGCCAGCTCCCCCCAGGGACAGGCGCCTGCTTCACCCCTCCACTTT. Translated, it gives CASSPQGQAPASPLHF.

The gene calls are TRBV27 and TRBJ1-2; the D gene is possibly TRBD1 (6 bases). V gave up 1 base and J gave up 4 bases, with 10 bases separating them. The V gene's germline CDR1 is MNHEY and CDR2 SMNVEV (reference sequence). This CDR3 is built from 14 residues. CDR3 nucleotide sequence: TGTGCCAGCAGTTTATTGGTAGGGGGCTATGGCTACACCTTC. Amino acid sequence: CASSLLVGGYGYTF.

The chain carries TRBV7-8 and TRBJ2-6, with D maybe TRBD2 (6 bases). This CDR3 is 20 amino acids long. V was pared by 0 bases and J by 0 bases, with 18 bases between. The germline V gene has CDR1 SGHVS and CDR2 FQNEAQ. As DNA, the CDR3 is TGTGCCAGCAGCTTAGCGGGGTGGGGGGAGGTGAACTCTGGGGCCAACGTCCTGACTTTC. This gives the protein CASSLAGWGEVNSGANVLTF.

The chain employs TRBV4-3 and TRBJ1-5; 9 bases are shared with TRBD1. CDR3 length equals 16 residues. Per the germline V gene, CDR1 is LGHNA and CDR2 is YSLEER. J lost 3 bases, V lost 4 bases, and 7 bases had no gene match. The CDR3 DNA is TGCGCCAGCAGCCTGTCCAGGACAGGGGTCAATCAGCCCCAGCATTTT. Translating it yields CASSLSRTGVNQPQHF.

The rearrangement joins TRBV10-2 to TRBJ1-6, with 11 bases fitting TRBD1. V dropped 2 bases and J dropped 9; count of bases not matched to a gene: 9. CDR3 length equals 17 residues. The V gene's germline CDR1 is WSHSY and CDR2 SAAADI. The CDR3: CASSEGVGTGGVSPLHF. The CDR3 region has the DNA TGCGCCAGCAGTGAGGGTGTCGGGACAGGGGGTGTTTCACCCCTCCACTTT.

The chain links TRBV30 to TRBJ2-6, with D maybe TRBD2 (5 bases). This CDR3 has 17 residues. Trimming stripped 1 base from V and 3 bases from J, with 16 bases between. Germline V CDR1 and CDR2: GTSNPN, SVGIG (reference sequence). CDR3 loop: CAWSGMPQAGGANVLTF. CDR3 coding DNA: TGTGCCTGGAGTGGGATGCCCCAGGCGGGTGGGGCCAACGTCCTGACTTTC.

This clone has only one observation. The CDR3 sequence is CATLQGRNTEAFF. In nucleotides, the CDR3 is TGTGCCACCCTACAGGGGCGAAACACTGAAGCTTTCTTT. The chain recombines TRBV28 with TRBJ1-1, with 7 bases fitting TRBD1. Germline CDR1 is MDHEN and CDR2 is SYDVKM. The J segment lost 2 bases and the V segment lost 10 bases, leaving 7 bases of the junction unmatched. This CDR3 spans 13 amino acids.

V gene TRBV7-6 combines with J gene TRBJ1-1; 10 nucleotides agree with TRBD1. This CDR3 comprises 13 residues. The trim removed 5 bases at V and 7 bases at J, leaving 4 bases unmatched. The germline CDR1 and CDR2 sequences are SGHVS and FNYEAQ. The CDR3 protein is CASSPGTGDEAFF. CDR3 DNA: TGTGCCAGCAGCCCCGGGACAGGGGATGAAGCTTTCTTT.

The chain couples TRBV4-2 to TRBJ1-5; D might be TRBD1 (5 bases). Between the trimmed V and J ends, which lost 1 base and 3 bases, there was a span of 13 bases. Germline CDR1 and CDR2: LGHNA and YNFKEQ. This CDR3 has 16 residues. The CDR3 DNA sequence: TGTGCCAGCAGCCAAGTAGTAGGGGTCTACAATCAGCCCCAGCATTTT. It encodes CASSQVVGVYNQPQHF.

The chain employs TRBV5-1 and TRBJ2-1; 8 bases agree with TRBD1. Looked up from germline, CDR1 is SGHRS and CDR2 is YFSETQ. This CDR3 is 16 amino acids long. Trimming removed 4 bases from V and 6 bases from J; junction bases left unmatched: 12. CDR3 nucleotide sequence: TGCGCCAGCAGCCTTTCTACGACAGGGGATTCCAATGAGCAGTTCTTC. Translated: CASSLSTTGDSNEQFF. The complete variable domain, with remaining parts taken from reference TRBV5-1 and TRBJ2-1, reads KAGVTQTPRYLIKTRGQQVTLSCSPISGHRSVSWYQQTPGQGLQFLFEYFSETQRNKGNFPGRFSGRQFSNSRSEMNVSTLELGDSALYLCASSLSTTGDSNEQFFGPGTRLTVL.